Listed below are T cell receptor beta chains from one sample, sequenced in a study of radiation and T cells in renal cell carcinoma. TCRdb keeps only in-frame clones here, not all; method: immunoSEQ multiplex PCR. This table has 70,000 to 80,000 clones, 80% to 90% appearing once. This specimen consisted of blood, obtained from a patient whose treatment included radiotherapy and nephrectomy. The receptors shown here come from a woman aged 45-65 years with renal cell carcinoma. The CDR3 runs from the conserved cysteine through the conserved F or W. A D gene is named only where the DNA matches it firmly. Where a row states a size, it is once, few, many or the class of an expanded clone; other rows omit it.

TRBV7-2,-,-,TRBJ1-1,CASSLASGRSEAFF,TGTGCCAGCAGCTTAGCATCGGGGAGGTCGGAAGCTTTCTTT
TRBV18,-,-,TRBJ1-2,CASSPRLQKLTNYGYTF,TGTGCCAGCTCACCACGTTTACAGAAACTAACTAACTATGGCTACACCTTC
TRBV21-1,few,-,TRBJ1-2,CASSNAVGTFQRYGYTF,TGTGCCAGCAGCAACGCCGTGGGGACATTTCAAAGGTATGGCTACACCTTC
TRBV6-5,-,-,TRBJ2-3,CASSYSKGGLDTQYF,TGTGCCAGCAGTTACTCGAAGGGGGGGCTAGATACGCAGTATTTT
TRBV9,-,-,TRBJ2-1,CASSAEGPGEKFF,TGTGCCAGCAGCGCCGAGGGGCCGGGCGAGAAGTTCTTC
TRBV30,-,-,TRBJ1-2,CAWTSEAGIFGYTF,TGTGCCTGGACTTCCGAGGCAGGGATCTTTGGCTACACCTTC
TRBV4-1,-,TRBD1,TRBJ2-7,CASSPRQGRTGNYEQYF,TGCGCCAGCAGCCCACGGCAAGGACGGACAGGGAATTACGAGCAGTACTTC
TRBV5-4,-,-,TRBJ1-1,CASSRGGDGLIAEAFF,TGTGCCAGCAGCAGGGGAGGGGACGGTCTAATCGCTGAAGCTTTCTTT
TRBV27,-,-,TRBJ1-2,CASRADRYYGYTF,TGTGCCAGCAGGGCAGACAGGTACTATGGCTACACCTTC
TRBV19,-,-,TRBJ1-2,CASLEQGRYGYTF,TGTGCCAGTCTTGAACAGGGAAGGTATGGCTACACCTTC
TRBV2,-,-,TRBJ1-2,CASSPSGNYGYTF,TGTGCCAGCAGTCCAAGCGGGAACTATGGCTACACCTTC
TRBV4-3,-,-,TRBJ1-5,CASSQDVWSQPQHF,TGCGCCAGCAGCCAAGATGTATGGAGTCAGCCCCAGCATTTT
TRBV7-9,few,-,TRBJ1-2,CASSSSRTQGGYTF,TGTGCCAGCAGCTCCTCCCGGACCCAAGGTGGCTACACCTTC
TRBV7-6,once,-,TRBJ2-7,CASSRGQGEFHEQYF,TGTGCCAGCAGCCGCGGGCAGGGTGAATTCCACGAGCAGTACTTC
TRBV2,-,-,TRBJ1-1,CASRGEIGSGAFF,TGTGCCAGCAGGGGGGAGATTGGGTCGGGCGCTTTCTTT
TRBV28,-,TRBD1,TRBJ2-7,CASSLAGQESYEQYF,TGTGCCAGCAGTTTAGCCGGACAGGAGAGCTACGAGCAGTACTTC
TRBV7-2,-,-,TRBJ1-1,CASSLRPGENTEAFF,TGTGCCAGCAGCTTACGGCCGGGGGAGAACACTGAAGCTTTCTTT
TRBV18,-,TRBD1,TRBJ2-5,CASSPPGQGYLETQYF,TGTGCCAGCTCACCACCCGGACAGGGTTATTTGGAGACCCAGTACTTC
TRBV28,-,-,TRBJ1-5,CASGLLEDLSNQPQHF,TGTGCCAGCGGCCTCCTTGAGGACCTAAGCAATCAGCCCCAGCATTTT
TRBV9,-,-,TRBJ1-6,CASSRIDLGSPLHF,TGTGCCAGCAGCCGGATTGACTTGGGCTCACCCCTCCACTTT
TRBV7-8,once,TRBD2,TRBJ2-7,CASSRLAGGQQYF,TGTGCCAGCAGCAGACTAGCGGGAGGCCAGCAGTACTTC
TRBV5-1,-,-,TRBJ1-1,CASSLEGRGGNTEAFF,TGCGCCAGCAGCTTAGAAGGCCGCGGGGGGAACACTGAAGCTTTCTTT